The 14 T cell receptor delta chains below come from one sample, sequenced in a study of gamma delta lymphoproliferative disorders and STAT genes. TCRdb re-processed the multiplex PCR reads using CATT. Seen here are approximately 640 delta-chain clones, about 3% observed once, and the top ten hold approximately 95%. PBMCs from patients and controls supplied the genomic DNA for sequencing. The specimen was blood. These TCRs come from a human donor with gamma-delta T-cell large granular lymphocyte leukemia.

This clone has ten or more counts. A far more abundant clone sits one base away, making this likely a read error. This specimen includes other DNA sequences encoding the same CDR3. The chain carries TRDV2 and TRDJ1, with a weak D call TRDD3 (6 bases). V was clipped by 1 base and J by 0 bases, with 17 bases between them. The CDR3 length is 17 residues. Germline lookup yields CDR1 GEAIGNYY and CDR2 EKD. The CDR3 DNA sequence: TGTGCCTGTGACACTCTTACCGGGGGACTGAACACCGATAAACTCATCTTT. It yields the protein CACDTLTGGLNTDKLIF.

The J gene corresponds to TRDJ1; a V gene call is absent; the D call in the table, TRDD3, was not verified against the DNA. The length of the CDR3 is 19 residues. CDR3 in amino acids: CACDKIPLGDRKPTDKLIF. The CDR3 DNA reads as TGTGCCTGTGACAAAATTCCCTTGGGGGATCGAAAACCCACCGATAAACTCATCTTT.

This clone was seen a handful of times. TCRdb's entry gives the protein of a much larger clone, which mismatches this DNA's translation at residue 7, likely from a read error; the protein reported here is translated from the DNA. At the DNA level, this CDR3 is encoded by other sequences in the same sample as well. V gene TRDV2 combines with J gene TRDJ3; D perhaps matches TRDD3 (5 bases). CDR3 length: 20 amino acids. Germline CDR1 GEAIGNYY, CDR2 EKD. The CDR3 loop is CACDTSRGHPLSWDTRQMFF. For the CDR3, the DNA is TGTGCCTGTGACACCTCCAGGGGACACCCTCTCTCCTGGGACACCCGACAGATGTTTTTT.

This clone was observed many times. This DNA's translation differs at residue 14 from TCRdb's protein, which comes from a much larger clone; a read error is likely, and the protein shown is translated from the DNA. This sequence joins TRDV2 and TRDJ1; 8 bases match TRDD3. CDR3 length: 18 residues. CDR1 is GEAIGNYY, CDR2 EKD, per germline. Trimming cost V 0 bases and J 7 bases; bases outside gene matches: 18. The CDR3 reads CACDTVGLGENGAGKLIF. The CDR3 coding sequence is TGTGCCTGTGACACCGTAGGGCTGGGGGAAAACGGGGCCGGTAAACTCATCTTT.

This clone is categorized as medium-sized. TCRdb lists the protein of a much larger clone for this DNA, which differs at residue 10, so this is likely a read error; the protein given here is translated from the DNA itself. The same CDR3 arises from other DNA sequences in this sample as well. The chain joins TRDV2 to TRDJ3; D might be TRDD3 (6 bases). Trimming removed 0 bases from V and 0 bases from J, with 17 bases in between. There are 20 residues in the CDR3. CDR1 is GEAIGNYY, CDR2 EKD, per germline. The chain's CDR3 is CACDTSGGHLLSWDTRQMFF. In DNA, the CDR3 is TGTGCCTGTGACACCTCCGGGGGACACCTTCTCTCCTGGGACACCCGACAGATGTTTTTC.

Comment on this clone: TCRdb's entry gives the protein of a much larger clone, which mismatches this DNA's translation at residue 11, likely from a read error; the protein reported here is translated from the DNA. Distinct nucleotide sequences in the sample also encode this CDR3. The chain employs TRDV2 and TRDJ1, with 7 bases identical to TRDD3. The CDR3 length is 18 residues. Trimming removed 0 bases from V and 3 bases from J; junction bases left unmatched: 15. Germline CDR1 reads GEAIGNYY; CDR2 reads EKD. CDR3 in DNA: TGTGCCTGTGACACCGTAGGGTTGGGGGAAAGCGGGGCCGATAAACTCATCTTT. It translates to CACDTVGLGESGADKLIF.

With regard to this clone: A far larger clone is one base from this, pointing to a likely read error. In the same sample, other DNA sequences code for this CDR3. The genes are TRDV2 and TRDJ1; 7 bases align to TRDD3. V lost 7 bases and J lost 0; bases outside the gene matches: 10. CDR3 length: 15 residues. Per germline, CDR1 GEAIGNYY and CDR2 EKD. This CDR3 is CACDFVGINTDKLIF. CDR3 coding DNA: TGTGCCTGCGACTTCGTGGGGATAAACACCGATAAACTCATCTTT.

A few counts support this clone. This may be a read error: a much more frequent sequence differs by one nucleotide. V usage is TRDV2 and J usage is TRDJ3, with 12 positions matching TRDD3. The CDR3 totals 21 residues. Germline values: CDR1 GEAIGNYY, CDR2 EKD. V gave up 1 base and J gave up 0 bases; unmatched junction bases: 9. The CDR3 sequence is CACDTAALGDTTSWDTRQMFF. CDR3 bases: TGTGCCTGTGACACGGCAGCACTGGGGGATACTACCTCCTGGGACACCCGACAGATGTTTTTC.

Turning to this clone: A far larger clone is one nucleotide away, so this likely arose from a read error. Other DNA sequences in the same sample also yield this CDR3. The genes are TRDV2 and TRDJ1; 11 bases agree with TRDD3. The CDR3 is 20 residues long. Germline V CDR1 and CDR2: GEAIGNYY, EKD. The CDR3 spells CACDTVHTGLGDTRGDKLIF. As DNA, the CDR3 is TGTGCCTGTGACACCGTCCACACGGGGCTGGGGGATACCAGAGGCGATAAGCTCATCTTT.

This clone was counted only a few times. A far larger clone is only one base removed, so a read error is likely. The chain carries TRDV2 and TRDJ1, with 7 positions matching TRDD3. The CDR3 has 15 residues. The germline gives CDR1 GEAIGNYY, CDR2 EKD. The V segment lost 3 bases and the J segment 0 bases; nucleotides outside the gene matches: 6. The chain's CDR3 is CACDSVGINTDKLIF. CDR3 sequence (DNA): TGTGCCTGTGACTCCGTGGGGATAAACACCGATAAACTCATCTTT.

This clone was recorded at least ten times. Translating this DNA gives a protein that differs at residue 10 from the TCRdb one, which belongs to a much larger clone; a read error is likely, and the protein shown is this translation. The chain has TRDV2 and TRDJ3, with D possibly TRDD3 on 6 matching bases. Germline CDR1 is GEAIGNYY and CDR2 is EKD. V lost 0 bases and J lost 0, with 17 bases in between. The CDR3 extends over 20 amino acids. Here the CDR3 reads CACDTSGGHTLSWDTRQMFF. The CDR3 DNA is TGTGCCTGTGACACCTCCGGGGGACACACTCTCTCCTGGGACACCCGACAGATGTTTTTC.

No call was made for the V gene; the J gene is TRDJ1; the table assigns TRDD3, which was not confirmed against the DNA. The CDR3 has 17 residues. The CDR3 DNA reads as TGTGCAGCAACTTCCTCGTACTGGGGGATCTACACCGATAAACTCATCTTT. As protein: CAATSSYWGIYTDKLIF.

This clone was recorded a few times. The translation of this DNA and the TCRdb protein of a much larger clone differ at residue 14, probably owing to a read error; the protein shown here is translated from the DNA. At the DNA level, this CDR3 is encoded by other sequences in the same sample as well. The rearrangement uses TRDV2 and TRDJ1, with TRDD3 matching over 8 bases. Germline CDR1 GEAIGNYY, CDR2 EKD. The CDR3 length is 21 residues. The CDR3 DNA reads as TGTGCCTGTGACTCAATACTGGGGGCCCTCCGGCGATCCCTGAACACCGATAAGCTCATCTTT. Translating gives CACDSILGALRRSLNTDKLIF.

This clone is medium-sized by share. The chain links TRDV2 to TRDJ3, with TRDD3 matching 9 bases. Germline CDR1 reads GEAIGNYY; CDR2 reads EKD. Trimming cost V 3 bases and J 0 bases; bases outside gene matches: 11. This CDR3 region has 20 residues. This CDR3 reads CACDSVLGEKSSWDTRQMFF. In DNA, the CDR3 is TGTGCCTGTGACTCAGTACTGGGGGAGAAAAGCTCCTGGGACACCCGACAGATGTTTTTC.